Shown below are 2 T cell receptor beta chains from a single sample sequenced in a study of T cells in localized non-small cell lung cancer. Here immunoSEQ multiplex PCR was the method, and the copy in TCRdb shows in-frame clones only, minus some. The sample holds about 61,000 clones, approximately 90% seen once. This specimen consisted of peripheral blood, obtained before any cancer treatment. The receptor source for this set is a man aged 35-69 years with stage I squamous cell lung carcinoma.

The chain combines TRBV11-2 with TRBJ1-4; D may be TRBD1 (5 bases). Germline CDR1 SGHAT, CDR2 FQNNGV. CDR3 length: 15 amino acids. The V gene lost 4 bases and the J gene lost 8 bases, with 17 bases spanning the gap. CDR3 sequence: CASSSRGGGREKLFF. The CDR3 bases are TGTGCCAGCAGCTCCCGCGGGGGAGGGAGAGAAAAACTGTTTTTT. The whole variable domain, filled in from reference TRBV11-2 and TRBJ1-4, reads EAGVAQSPRYKIIEKRQSVAFWCNPISGHATLYWYQQILGQGPKLLIQFQNNGVVDDSQLPKDRFSAERLKGVDSTLKIQPAKLEDSAVYLCASSSRGGGREKLFFGSGTQLSVL.

This chain's CDR3 is CASSLAAGAYPYEQYF. The CDR3 bases are TGCGCCAGCAGCTTGGCGGCAGGGGCATATCCCTACGAGCAGTACTTC. The chain employs TRBV5-1 and TRBJ2-7, with a weak D call TRBD1 (6 bases). From germline, CDR1 is SGHRS and CDR2 YFSETQ. The CDR3 has 16 residues. Trimming left V 0 bases short and J 2 bases short, with 15 bases between.